Listed here are 9 T cell receptor beta chains from one sample, sequenced in a study of cytomegalovirus exposure and HLA in healthy donors. This PCR relied on a set of 60 Vbeta primers and 13 Jbeta primers. TCRdb keeps only in-frame clones here, not all; method: immunoSEQ multiplex PCR. The sample contains 60,000 or so clones, approximately 88% of which appear only once. Specimen: PBMCs. These TCRs come from a man younger than 40 in good health and CMV-seropositive.

The V call is TRBV27, the J call TRBJ2-7; 9 nucleotides agree with TRBD1. The CDR3 is 15 amino acids. After removal of 10 bases from V and 4 bases from J, the junction contained 14 bases not matched to a gene. The germline CDR1 and CDR2 sequences are MNHEY and SMNVEV (reference sequence). The CDR3 sequence: CATSGTGPLGYEQYF. DNA of the CDR3: TGTGCCACATCCGGGACAGGGCCGTTAGGGTACGAGCAGTACTTC.

The chain joins TRBV6-1 to TRBJ1-5; TRBD1 is a possible D gene (6 bases). The CDR3 has 15 amino acids. CDR1 MNHNS and CDR2 SASEGT come from the germline V gene. Trimming took 7 bases from V and 4 from J, leaving 17 bases between them. The CDR3 protein is CASTQIGQLNQPQHF. In nucleotides, the CDR3 is TGTGCCAGCACTCAGATAGGACAGCTTAATCAGCCCCAGCATTTT.

The V gene is TRBV5-6, the J gene TRBJ2-7; D gene ambiguous. This CDR3 has 12 amino acids. CDR1 and CDR2 from the germline V gene are SGHDT and YYEEEE. The V end lost 1 base, the J end lost 4 bases, and 6 bases lay between the germline ends. This CDR3 is CASSLYQYEQYF. The CDR3, as DNA: TGTGCCAGCAGCTTGTATCAGTACGAGCAGTACTTC.

The chain employs TRBV11-2 and TRBJ1-3; D unresolved. There are 13 residues in the CDR3. Trimming removed 1 base from V and 2 bases from J, with 3 bases in between. The germline CDR1 and CDR2 sequences are SGHAT and FQNNGV. The CDR3 DNA sequence: TGTGCCAGCAGCTTAGCGGCTGGAAACACCATATATTTT. This translates into CASSLAAGNTIYF.

J is TRBJ2-7 and V is TRBV28; 9 nucleotides align to TRBD2. Germline V gene lookup returns CDR1 MDHEN and CDR2 SYDVKM. The CDR3 length is 15 residues. V lost 5 bases, J lost 3 bases, and 8 bases stayed unmatched. The CDR3 sequence: CASSPRGAGGYEQYF. Written as DNA, the CDR3 is TGTGCCAGCAGTCCCCGCGGAGCGGGAGGCTACGAGCAGTACTTC.

The chain has TRBV15 and TRBJ1-2, with no clear D. The germline V gene has CDR1 LNHNV and CDR2 YYDKDF (reference sequence). Trimming took off 0 bases at V and 8 bases at J, with 13 bases between the two ends. This CDR3 contains 14 residues. The CDR3 coding sequence is TGTGCCACCAGCAGAGATTCGGGGAAACGAGGCTACACCTTC. Translated: CATSRDSGKRGYTF.

The chain joins TRBV7-9 to TRBJ1-1; D is uncertain. Per germline, CDR1 SEHNR and CDR2 FQNEAQ (reference sequence). V lost 5 bases to trimming and J lost 5 bases, with 15 bases between them. The CDR3 totals 14 residues. Here the CDR3 reads CASSLLGRPTEAFF. As DNA, the CDR3 is TGTGCCAGCAGCCTTTTGGGGAGACCAACTGAAGCTTTCTTT.

The chain is built from TRBV6-6 and TRBJ2-1; possible D gene TRBD2, 7 bases. The germline V and J ends were trimmed by 10 bases and 10 bases, with 17 bases remaining between them. The V gene's germline CDR1 is MNHNY and CDR2 SVGAGI (reference sequence). There are 12 residues in the CDR3. DNA for the CDR3: TGTGCCACCAGCCCCCCGGGGGGCGAGCAGTTCTTC. Translation: CATSPPGGEQFF.

V is TRBV28 and J is TRBJ2-1; possible D gene TRBD1, 6 bases. The CDR3 has 13 amino acids. Germline V CDR1 and CDR2: MDHEN, SYDVKM. V lost 8 bases and J 9 bases, leaving 17 bases between the germline ends. The CDR3 loop reads CASRVYRDTEQFF. CDR3 nucleotides: TGTGCCAGCCGGGTTTACAGGGATACTGAGCAGTTCTTC.